These T cell receptor beta chains were read from a single sample in a study of patients and donors after allogeneic stem cell transplantation. TCRdb used MiXCR to reprocess the RT-PCR reads, holding one entry per CDR3 protein. The sample comprises 900,000 to 1,000,000 distinct CDR3 sequences, roughly 18% of which are singletons, and around 6% rests with the top ten. Sequenced sample: blood, either unsorted or a sorted T cell fraction (not recorded which). These receptors originate from a human donor who was either an allogeneic HSCT recipient or a stem cell or donor lymphocyte infusion donor (not recorded which). It is not recorded whose cells these are; they may come from a transplant donor. CDR3s leave out the opening cysteine and the closing phenylalanine or tryptophan. D genes are given only for firm matches.

v_gene,j_gene,d_gene,CDR3aa
TRBV4-1,TRBJ1-2,TRBD1,ASSQVGQGADGYT
TRBV19,TRBJ2-2,NA,ASSERQLYGELF
TRBV4-2,TRBJ1-2,NA,ASSQDLAASYGYT
TRBV7-9,TRBJ2-7,NA,ASSLGQSEQY
TRBV3-1,TRBJ2-1,NA,ASEQSSYNDQF
TRBV20-1,TRBJ1-4,NA,SALAGEKLF
TRBV20-1,TRBJ2-7,TRBD2,SAPRGSGGSQHEQY
TRBV29-1,TRBJ1-2,TRBD1,SALQGAAKGYGYT
TRBV20-1,TRBJ2-7,NA,SARYVAGNHEQY
TRBV3-1,TRBJ1-1,TRBD1,ASSQGHRTGAVTEAF
TRBV7-2,TRBJ2-3,TRBD1,ASSLRTGGFTDTQY
TRBV5-1,TRBJ2-7,TRBD1,ASSLERTGGYEQY
TRBV11-2,TRBJ1-1,TRBD1,ASSLEGQGYTEAF
TRBV12-3/TRBV12-4,TRBJ2-3,NA,ASIGGGRRDTQY
TRBV7-8,TRBJ1-3,NA,ASSAVLGHVSGNTIY
TRBV5-1,TRBJ2-1,TRBD2,ASSTRTSGYNEQF
TRBV20-1,TRBJ1-3,NA,SARVRGGPGNTIY
TRBV7-2,TRBJ1-2,TRBD1,ASSVGGTGANYGYT
TRBV12-3/TRBV12-4,TRBJ1-3,TRBD1,ASSNDRAGNTIY
TRBV24-1,TRBJ1-2,NA,ATSDLRFSYGYT
TRBV12-3/TRBV12-4,TRBJ1-1,NA,ASSLIGGPEAF
TRBV7-8,TRBJ2-1,TRBD2,ASSLVTSGHNEQF
TRBV6-1,TRBJ2-7,TRBD1,ATWTGLLEQY
TRBV7-9,TRBJ1-2,NA,ASSSEVGLHYGYT
TRBV5-1,TRBJ1-1,NA,ASSLSGQTNTEAF
TRBV19,TRBJ2-2,TRBD2,ASRKPGTSIFTGELF
TRBV20-1,TRBJ2-7,NA,SARGGPYGEQY
TRBV20-1,TRBJ1-2,NA,SAPKGFNYGYT
TRBV11-2,TRBJ1-1,TRBD1,ASSFTGGWNTEAF
TRBV24-1,TRBJ1-2,NA,ATSDPTYTGLYGYT
TRBV25-1,TRBJ2-5,NA,ASSVLGGTQETQY
TRBV11-3,TRBJ2-3,TRBD1,ASSPSQGKEDTQY
TRBV27,TRBJ1-2,NA,ASRAGRTHYGYT
TRBV4-2,TRBJ1-3,TRBD1,ASSPLSRGPGNTIY
TRBV7-8,TRBJ1-5,TRBD1,ASSSGQAHQPQH
TRBV6-5,TRBJ2-7,NA,ASSFGHLGEYEQY
TRBV12-3/TRBV12-4,TRBJ1-2,NA,ASSLAGAHGYT
TRBV29-1,TRBJ2-3,NA,SVVSQGSIGAQY
TRBV30,TRBJ1-1,NA,AWSAGPTEAF
TRBV27,TRBJ2-1,TRBD2,ASSNHQRESFKNEQF
TRBV29-1,TRBJ1-4,NA,SVKDILGEKLF
TRBV20-1,TRBJ2-5,TRBD2,SARDLERGAETQY
TRBV7-9,TRBJ1-1,NA,ASSFEGVWTEAF
TRBV6-5,TRBJ2-6,NA,ASSYAPLSGANVLT
TRBV7-3,TRBJ2-7,NA,ASSLGTAGEQY
TRBV5-1,TRBJ2-1,NA,ASRQTPGHNEQF
TRBV7-8,TRBJ2-2,TRBD2,ASSALAGGGELF
TRBV4-3,TRBJ2-1,TRBD2,ASSQLLAVSSYNEQF
TRBV5-6,TRBJ2-5,TRBD1,ASSSATGVETQY
TRBV2,TRBJ1-1,NA,ASSEAPGAKYTEAF
TRBV9,TRBJ1-6,NA,ASSVDVVNSPLH